Each of the 8 T cell receptor beta chains below was sequenced from the same sample in a study of blood T cell repertoires in COVID-19. TCRdb keeps only in-frame clones here, not all; method: immunoSEQ multiplex PCR. The table includes nearly 45,000 clones, roughly nine tenths detected once. The material sequenced was peripheral blood. The receptors shown here come from a woman aged 80 or over in a cohort sampled during active or convalescent COVID-19.

The V and J genes are TRBV12-1 and TRBJ2-1; TRBD2, the table's D call, was not compared with the DNA. TRBV12-1 constitutes a pseudogene. This CDR3 is built from 16 residues. The CDR3 sequence is CASSFPLREGRNEQFF. DNA for the CDR3: TGTGCCAGCAGCTTTCCCCTGCGGGAGGGCCGCAATGAGCAGTTCTTC.

This chain links TRBV4-1 with TRBJ1-1, with TRBD1 matching over 8 bases. This CDR3 contains 18 residues. V shed 3 bases, J shed 0 bases, and the junction held 12 bases outside the gene matches. Per germline, CDR1 MGHRA and CDR2 YSYEKL. The CDR3 here is CASSQGSYRDRLNTEAFF. The CDR3 DNA reads as TGCGCCAGCAGCCAGGGTTCATATAGGGACAGGTTGAACACTGAAGCTTTCTTT.

This clone was detected only a few times. V and J are TRBV7-8 and TRBJ1-1; D possibly corresponds to TRBD1 (6 bases). Germline CDR1 reads SGHVS; CDR2 reads FQNEAQ. Trimming took 3 bases from V and 10 from J, leaving 15 bases between them. The CDR3 has 13 amino acids. The CDR3 sequence is CASSFTGSRGAFF. CDR3 nucleotides: TGTGCCAGCAGCTTTACAGGGTCTCGGGGAGCTTTCTTT. The full variable domain, its missing parts supplied by reference TRBV7-8 and TRBJ1-1, is GAGVSQSPRYKVAKRGQDVALRCDPISGHVSLFWYQQALGQGPEFLTYFQNEAQLDKSGLPSDRFFAERPEGSVSTLKIQRTQQEDSAVYLCASSFTGSRGAFFGQGTRLTVV.

Only one count was recorded for this clone. CDR3 DNA: TGTGCCAGCAGCCGACCCCAGGGGATAAGGGTCCAAGAGACCCAGTACTTC. Its protein product is CASSRPQGIRVQETQYF. The chain employs TRBV5-4 and TRBJ2-5; a possible D gene is TRBD1 (6 bases). Germline-derived CDR1 and CDR2 are SGHNT and YYREEE (reference sequence). V lost 4 bases, J lost 1 base, and 20 bases lay in between. The length of the CDR3 is 17 residues.

This clone was counted a single time. V is TRBV18 and J is TRBJ2-7, with D perhaps TRBD1 (6 bases). Trimming stripped 1 base from V and 2 bases from J, with 15 bases between. The CDR3 spans 16 residues. Germline V gene lookup returns CDR1 KGHSH and CDR2 LQKENI. Here the CDR3 reads CASSPRDNGPTYEQYF. CDR3 DNA sequence: TGTGCCAGCTCACCACGGGACAACGGACCCACCTACGAGCAGTACTTC.

The chain couples TRBV10-3 to TRBJ1-2, with D hard to call. From germline, CDR1 is ENHRY and CDR2 SYGVKD. The V gene lost 4 bases and the J gene lost 3 bases, with 6 bases spanning the gap. The CDR3 spans 12 residues. The CDR3: CAISGQDYGYTF. CDR3 nucleotides: TGTGCCATCAGTGGACAAGACTATGGCTACACCTTC.

The chain carries TRBV10-2 and TRBJ2-3; possible D gene TRBD2, 7 bases. Germline V gene sequence: CDR1 WSHSY, CDR2 SAAADI. This CDR3 has 14 residues. V lost 10 bases, J lost 0 bases, and 14 bases lay in between. The CDR3 here is CATKGGTSTDTQYF. CDR3 coding DNA: TGCGCCACCAAGGGGGGGACCAGCACAGATACGCAGTATTTT.

The genes are TRBV10-3 and TRBJ2-5; D is ambiguous. Trimming stripped 0 bases from V and 1 base from J, with 6 bases between. CDR1 is ENHRY and CDR2 is SYGVKD in the germline V gene. The CDR3 totals 14 residues. CDR3 sequence reads: CAISESLTQETQYF. The DNA for the CDR3 is TGTGCCATCAGTGAGTCGCTAACCCAAGAGACCCAGTACTTC.